This is a list of T cell receptor beta chains from one sample in a study of T cells in Graves' hyperthyroidism and ophthalmopathy. TCRdb passed the multiplex PCR reads through MiXCR, listing each CDR3 protein once. The sample has about 410,000 distinct CDR3 sequences, around 15% seen once. Sequencing was done on a sample of blood. The source is a man younger than 35 with Graves' ophthalmopathy. The CDR3 runs from the conserved cysteine through the conserved F or W. A D gene is named only where the DNA matches it firmly. Some rows have no size entry. The others give once, few or many, or a class for an expanded clone.

D gene	clone size	V gene	J gene	CDR3 DNA	CDR3 protein
-	-	TRBV7-2	TRBJ2-1	TGTGCCAGCAGCTTCCTCTATGGTAACGAGCAGTTCTTC	CASSFLYGNEQFF
-	many	TRBV3-1	TRBJ1-1	TGTGCCAGCAGCCAAGGTTTCGCTATGAACACTGAAGCTTTCTTT	CASSQGFAMNTEAFF
-	few	TRBV12-3/TRBV12-4	TRBJ1-1	TGTGCCAGCAGTTTGGACCGTAAAGTTCAGGCTTTCTTT	CASSLDRKVQAFF
-	few	TRBV5-5	TRBJ1-2	TGTGCCAGCAGCTTGGCCCTACTAGAACGCTTGTCGGCTAACTATGGCTACACCTTC	CASSLALLERLSANYGYTF
-	few	TRBV27	TRBJ1-2	TGTGCCAGCAGTTTTGGGGGAAGCTATGGCTACACCTTC	CASSFGGSYGYTF
-	many	TRBV18	TRBJ2-3	TGTGCCAGCTCACCACCGTCGGCAGGGCAACGCGATACGCAGTATTTT	CASSPPSAGQRDTQYF
TRBD2	-	TRBV6-1	TRBJ2-7	TGTGCCAGCAGGGGACCGTTAGGGCTAGCGGGTAACTCCTACGAGCAGTACTTC	CASRGPLGLAGNSYEQYF
TRBD2	few	TRBV15	TRBJ2-7	TGTGCCACCAGCAGAGATCTATTTACGGGGGGCTCCTACGAGCAGTACTTC	CATSRDLFTGGSYEQYF
-	few	TRBV25-1	TRBJ2-7	TGTGCCAGCAGTGAAGAGAGTAACCACGAGCAGTACTTC	CASSEESNHEQYF
TRBD2	many	TRBV27	TRBJ2-1	TGTGCCAGCAGTCCCGAGCGGGGGGGGGCCTACAATGAGCAGTTCTTC	CASSPERGGAYNEQFF
TRBD2	many	TRBV6-1	TRBJ2-1	TGTGCCAGCAGTGAAGCTCGGGGGGGCCTTTACAATGAGCAGTTCTTC	CASSEARGGLYNEQFF
TRBD2	many	TRBV10-3	TRBJ2-4	TGTGCCATCAGCTCACTAAGCGGGGGCAAAAACATTCAGTACTTC	CAISSLSGGKNIQYF
-	many	TRBV11-2	TRBJ2-3	TGTGCCAGCAGCTTAGAGCAACTAGCACAGTATTTT	CASSLEQLAQYF
-	many	TRBV6-1	TRBJ2-7	TGTGCCAGCAGCCCTGCCTTAGGGGCTTACGAGCAGTACTTC	CASSPALGAYEQYF
TRBD1	many	TRBV11-2	TRBJ1-6	TGTGCCAGCGGCCGGGACAGGGACTCACCCCTCCACTTT	CASGRDRDSPLHF
-	many	TRBV3-1	TRBJ1-2	TGTGCCAGCAGCCAAGATCTGGCATCCGTCGGCTACACCTTC	CASSQDLASVGYTF
-	few	TRBV6-5	TRBJ1-2	TGTGCCAGCAGTTACTCGACTGGATGGTCAGGAGTAGCTAACTATGGCTACACCTTC	CASSYSTGWSGVANYGYTF
TRBD2	-	TRBV7-2	TRBJ2-7	TGTGCCAGCAGCTTTCGGACTAGCGGGAGTACGCTTTACGAGCAGTACTTC	CASSFRTSGSTLYEQYF
-	many	TRBV3-1	TRBJ2-6	TGTGCCAGCAGCCCGAAGGGTTCTGGGGCCAACGTCCTGACTTTC	CASSPKGSGANVLTF
-	few	TRBV25-1	TRBJ2-7	TGTGCCAGCAGTGCCACCCTCGCGGTATACGAGCAGTACTTC	CASSATLAVYEQYF
-	many	TRBV13	TRBJ1-1	TGTGCCAGCAGCTTAACCTGGACACCGACTCATGAAGCTTTCTTT	CASSLTWTPTHEAFF
TRBD2	many	TRBV3-1	TRBJ2-7	TGTGCCAGCAGCCCCACCGGGACTAGCCTAGAGCAGTACTTC	CASSPTGTSLEQYF
-	few	TRBV4-1	TRBJ1-5	TGCGCCAGCAGCCAAACACCGCCAGGGGAGGTCAATCAGCCCCAGCATTTT	CASSQTPPGEVNQPQHF
-	many	TRBV7-8	TRBJ2-1	TGTGCCAGCAGCTTAGTCGGGAGCGCCTACAATGAGCAGTTCTTC	CASSLVGSAYNEQFF
-	many	TRBV10-3	TRBJ2-7	TGTGCCATCAGTGAGGCGGGACAGATCGAGCAGTACTTC	CAISEAGQIEQYF
-	few	TRBV15	TRBJ1-1	TGTGCCACCAGCCCCCGGGTAGAGGGGCGAGCTTTCTTT	CATSPRVEGRAFF
-	many	TRBV19	TRBJ2-3	TGTGCCAGTAGTATAGATCTGTGGGGGGCCGTGACAGATACGCAGTATTTT	CASSIDLWGAVTDTQYF
-	many	TRBV10-3	TRBJ2-7	TGTGCCATCACCCCAGGGTTATCCTACGAGCAGTACTTC	CAITPGLSYEQYF
TRBD1	many	TRBV5-1	TRBJ2-7	TGCGCCAGCAGCTCCCTACAGGGGCTCCTCTACGAGCAGTACTTC	CASSSLQGLLYEQYF
-	many	TRBV12-3/TRBV12-4	TRBJ2-7	TGTGCCAGCAGTCCGAACGGCGGGGCTGCCTACGAGCAGTACTTC	CASSPNGGAAYEQYF
-	many	TRBV9	TRBJ1-2	TGTGCCAGCAGCGTAGCCAGGGGCGACTATGGCTACACCTTC	CASSVARGDYGYTF
TRBD1	-	TRBV9	TRBJ2-1	TGTGCCAGCAGCGTCCCACAGGGGGCTGGTGAGCAGTTCTTC	CASSVPQGAGEQFF
TRBD2	-	TRBV20-1	TRBJ2-7	TGCAGTGCTGTCGGACTAGCGGGACCCTACGAGCAGTACTTC	CSAVGLAGPYEQYF
-	many	TRBV7-8	TRBJ1-5	TGTGCCAGCAGCTTAGGGTTCCAGGGGTATAGTCAGCCCCAGCATTTT	CASSLGFQGYSQPQHF
-	few	TRBV6-1	TRBJ2-1	TGTGCCAGCACTCGGGTCCTAGGTGGTGAGCAGTTCTTC	CASTRVLGGEQFF
-	many	TRBV20-1	TRBJ2-5	TGCAGTGCTAGGCCTAGCGACCTTACCCAGTACTTC	CSARPSDLTQYF
-	-	TRBV12-3/TRBV12-4	TRBJ1-5	TGTGCCAGCAGTACCTCCGGGGCTTTTAGCAATCAGCCCCAGCATTTT	CASSTSGAFSNQPQHF
-	many	TRBV9	TRBJ1-1	TGTGCCAGCAGCGTAGCAGCAACGAACACTGAAGCTTTCTTT	CASSVAATNTEAFF
TRBD1	many	TRBV12-3/TRBV12-4	TRBJ2-7	TGTGCCAGCAGCCTAGCCGGGACAGGGTCTTACGAGCAGTACTTC	CASSLAGTGSYEQYF
-	-	TRBV10-1	TRBJ2-1	TGCGCCAGCAGTGAGTGGCTCTCTCCATCCAATGAGCAGTTCTTC	CASSEWLSPSNEQFF
-	few	TRBV5-1	TRBJ1-2	TGCGCCAGCAGCTTGAATCCGAGTAACTATGGCTACACCTTC	CASSLNPSNYGYTF
-	medium-sized	TRBV2	TRBJ2-7	TGTGCCAGCAGTGAAGAGGATACCTACGAGCAGTACTTC	CASSEEDTYEQYF
-	-	TRBV18	TRBJ2-7	TGTGCCAGCTCATCAAAACAGAGGGCGGGCGAGCAGTACTTC	CASSSKQRAGEQYF
-	few	TRBV3-1	TRBJ2-4	TGTGCCAGCAGCCAGGTATCTGGAGTCTCTAGGTCCAAAGCCAAAAACATTCAGTACTTC	CASSQVSGVSRSKAKNIQYF
-	-	TRBV18	TRBJ2-7	TGTGCCAGCTCACAGTCTGCGGGCGTCAACTACGAGCAGTACTTC	CASSQSAGVNYEQYF
-	-	TRBV2	TRBJ1-3	TGTGCCAGCAGTAGGGAAGGCCTCTCTGGAAACACCATATATTTT	CASSREGLSGNTIYF
-	-	TRBV7-9	TRBJ2-7	TGTGCCAGCAGCATTGCAGGGAATCCCGAGCAGTACTTC	CASSIAGNPEQYF
-	many	TRBV5-6	TRBJ2-1	TGTGCCAGCAGCTTGGAGCTGAGCTCCTACAATGAGCAGTTCTTC	CASSLELSSYNEQFF